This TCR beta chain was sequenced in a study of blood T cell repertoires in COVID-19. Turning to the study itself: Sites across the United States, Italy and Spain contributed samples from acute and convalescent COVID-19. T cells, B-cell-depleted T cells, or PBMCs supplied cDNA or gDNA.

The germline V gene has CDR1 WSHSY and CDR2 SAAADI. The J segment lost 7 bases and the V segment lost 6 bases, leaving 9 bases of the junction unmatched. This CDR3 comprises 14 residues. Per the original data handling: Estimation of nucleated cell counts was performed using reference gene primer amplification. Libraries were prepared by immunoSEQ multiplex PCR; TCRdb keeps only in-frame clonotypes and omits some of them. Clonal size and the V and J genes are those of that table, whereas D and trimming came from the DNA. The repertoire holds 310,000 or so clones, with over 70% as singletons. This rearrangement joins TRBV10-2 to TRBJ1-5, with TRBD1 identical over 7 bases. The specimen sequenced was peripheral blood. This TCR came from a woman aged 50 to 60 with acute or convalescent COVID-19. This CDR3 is CASRVSDREQPQHF. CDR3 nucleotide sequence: TGCGCCAGCAGGGTCAGTGACAGGGAACAGCCCCAGCATTTT.